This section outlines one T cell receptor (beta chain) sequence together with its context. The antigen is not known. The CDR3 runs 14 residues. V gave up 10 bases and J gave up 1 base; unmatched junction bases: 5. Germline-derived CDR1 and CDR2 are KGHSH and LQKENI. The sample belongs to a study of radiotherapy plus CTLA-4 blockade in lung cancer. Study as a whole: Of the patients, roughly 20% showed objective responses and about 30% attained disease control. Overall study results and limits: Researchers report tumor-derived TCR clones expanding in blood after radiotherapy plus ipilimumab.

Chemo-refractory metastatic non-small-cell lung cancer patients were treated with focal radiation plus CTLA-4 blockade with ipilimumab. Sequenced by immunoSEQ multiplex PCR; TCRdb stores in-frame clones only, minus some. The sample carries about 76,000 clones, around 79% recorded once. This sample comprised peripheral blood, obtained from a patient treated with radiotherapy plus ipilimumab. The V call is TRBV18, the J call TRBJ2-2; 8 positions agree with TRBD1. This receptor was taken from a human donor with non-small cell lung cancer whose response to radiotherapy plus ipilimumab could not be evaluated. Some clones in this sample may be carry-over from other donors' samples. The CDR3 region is CATAGTGNTGELFF. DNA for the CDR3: TGTGCCACGGCCGGGACAGGGAACACCGGGGAGCTGTTTTTT. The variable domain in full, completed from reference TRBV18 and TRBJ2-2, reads NAGVMQNPRHLVRRRGQEARLRCSPMKGHSHVYWYRQLPEEGLKFMVYLQKENIIDESGMPKERFSAEFPKEGPSILRIQQVVRGDSAAYFCATAGTGNTGELFFGEGSRLTVL.